Listed here are 23 T cell receptor beta chains from one sample, sequenced in a study of cytomegalovirus exposure and HLA in healthy donors. The PCR made use of 60 Vbeta and 13 Jbeta primers. The data were produced by immunoSEQ multiplex PCR, yet TCRdb's version contains in-frame clones alone and is incomplete. The table has approximately 130,000 clones, just over 70% seen once; the top ten hold under 3%. Sequenced sample: PBMCs. These receptors originate from a woman in her sixties in good health and CMV-seropositive.

The chain is built from TRBV14 and TRBJ2-7, with TRBD1 identical over 9 bases. Germline CDR1 SGHDN, CDR2 FVKESK. The V and J ends lost 5 bases and 1 base, in that order; junction bases with no gene match: 6. CDR3 length equals 15 residues. In nucleotides, the CDR3 is TGTGCCAGCAGCAAACCTGGGACAGGGTCCTACGAGCAGTACTTC. It yields the protein CASSKPGTGSYEQYF.

The rearrangement uses TRBV6-5 and TRBJ2-5; the D is unclear. The CDR3 has 13 amino acids. Between the trimmed V and J ends, which lost 5 bases and 2 bases, there was a span of 9 bases. The germline V gene has CDR1 MNHEY and CDR2 SVGAGI. In nucleotides, the CDR3 is TGTGCCAGCAGTCCCACTTTACAAGAGACCCAGTACTTC. It specifies CASSPTLQETQYF.

This clone was detected only once. V gene TRBV29-1 combines with J gene TRBJ1-2; 8 nucleotides agree with TRBD1. J lost 8 bases, V lost 5 bases, and 13 bases had no gene match. The CDR3 covers 14 residues. The germline CDR1 and CDR2 sequences are SQVTM and ANQGSEA. The DNA of the CDR3 is TGCAGCGTTTCTGGACAGGGCGAATCCAAGGGCTACACCTTC. Translated, it gives CSVSGQGESKGYTF.

The CDR3 spells CASSQVEGAGETQYF. In DNA, the CDR3 is TGCGCCAGCAGCCAAGTTGAGGGGGCGGGAGAGACCCAGTACTTC. V is TRBV4-1 and J is TRBJ2-5; 7 nucleotides match TRBD1. With 1 base clipped from V and 4 bases from J, the junction kept 6 bases outside the gene matches. The germline V gene encodes CDR1 MGHRA and CDR2 YSYEKL. The CDR3 consists of 15 residues.

The CDR3 region is CASSSGQSYEQYF. Here the CDR3 DNA reads TGTGCCAGCAGCTCCGGACAGTCCTACGAGCAGTACTTC. V gene TRBV11-3 combines with J gene TRBJ2-7; D may be TRBD1 (6 bases). This CDR3 has 13 residues. V dropped 4 bases and J dropped 1 base, with 8 bases sitting between them. Germline CDR1 reads SGHNT; CDR2 reads YENEEA.

CDR3 residues: CASSLRDEAFF. In DNA form, the CDR3 reads TGTGCCAGCAGTTTGAGGGATGAAGCTTTCTTT. The chain combines TRBV28 with TRBJ1-1; D gene ambiguous. V lost 3 bases and J 7 bases, leaving 6 bases between the germline ends. The CDR3 is 11 residues long. CDR1 and CDR2 (germline): MDHEN, SYDVKM. Full variable domain (outside the CDR3, taken from reference TRBV28 and TRBJ1-1): DVKVTQSSRYLVKRTGEKVFLECVQDMDHENMFWYRQDPGLGLRLIYFSYDVKMKEKGDIPEGYSVSREKKERFSLILESASTNQTSMYLCASSLRDEAFFGQGTRLTVV.

The V gene is TRBV7-2, the J gene TRBJ1-1, with D maybe TRBD1 (5 bases). Germline CDR1 reads SGHTA; CDR2 reads FQGNSA. V was shortened by 5 bases and J by 4 bases, with 14 bases between the two germline ends. The CDR3 runs 14 residues. The CDR3 loop is CASSPHSGPTEAFF. The CDR3 DNA reads TGTGCCAGCAGCCCCCATTCAGGGCCCACTGAAGCTTTCTTT.

The chain carries TRBV6-5 and TRBJ2-7, with D perhaps TRBD1 (5 bases). The V and J ends lost 4 bases and 2 bases respectively, with 15 bases between them. The V gene's germline CDR1 is MNHEY and CDR2 SVGAGI. The CDR3 consists of 15 residues. CDR3 residues: CASSFYQGSTYEQYF. In DNA, the CDR3 is TGTGCCAGCAGTTTCTACCAGGGATCCACCTACGAGCAGTACTTC.

This clone has more than one count but fewer than ten. This chain uses TRBV25-1 with TRBJ1-2, with 8 bases lining up with TRBD1. J gave up 1 base and V 3 bases, and 4 bases lay outside the gene matches. From germline, CDR1 is MGHDK and CDR2 SYGVNS. There are 15 residues in the CDR3. The CDR3 DNA sequence: TGTGCCAGCAGTGACGGGGACAGGATTAACTATGGCTACACCTTC. Amino acids: CASSDGDRINYGYTF.

The rearrangement joins TRBV5-1 to TRBJ1-1; 9 nucleotides line up with TRBD1. The CDR3 has 14 residues. Looked up from germline, CDR1 is SGHRS and CDR2 is YFSETQ. The ends lost 0 bases at V and 7 bases at J; junction bases unmatched: 4. The CDR3 nucleotides read TGCGCCAGCAGCTTGGGACAGGGGGATGGTGAAGCTTTCTTT. Translated: CASSLGQGDGEAFF.

This clone occurred once. V and J are TRBV12-5 and TRBJ2-7; 11 bases match TRBD1. Germline V CDR1 and CDR2: LGHNT, FRNRAP. This CDR3 is 14 amino acids long. Unmatched junction bases numbered 4, after V lost 4 bases and J lost 5 bases. CDR3 DNA: TGTGCTAGTGGTTCCGGACAGGGGGCGAACGAGCAGTACTTC. The encoded protein is CASGSGQGANEQYF.

The chain couples TRBV5-1 to TRBJ1-2; D is unresolved. The CDR3 length is 18 residues. Deletions cut 0 bases from V and 0 bases from J, with 18 bases between. CDR1 is SGHRS and CDR2 is YFSETQ in the germline V gene. The CDR3 DNA reads as TGCGCCAGCAGCTTGGCCCGGGGAGGGCCGGTGACTAACTATGGCTACACCTTC. Translating gives CASSLARGGPVTNYGYTF.

This clone was seen a single time. The V and J genes are TRBV6-5 and TRBJ2-5, with 8 bases that match TRBD1. With the DNA end fitting TRBJ2-7 better, the J assignment may be wrong. The CDR3 length is 13 residues. In germline, CDR1 is MNHEY, CDR2 SVGAGI. This CDR3 reads CASRETGDHEQYF. Written as DNA, the CDR3 is TGTGCCAGCAGGGAGACAGGGGACCACGAGCAGTACTTC.

Concerning this clone: An end of the junction does not agree with germline; a read error may underlie this. The chain joins TRBV7-9 to TRBJ1-1; 8 bases line up with TRBD1. CDR1 is SEHNR and CDR2 is FQNEAQ in the germline V gene (reference sequence). The length of the CDR3 is 13 residues. This CDR3 is CSSSSNRGSEAFF. The CDR3 DNA sequence: TGTTCCAGCAGCTCGAACAGGGGGTCTGAAGCTTTCTTT.

V and J are TRBV2 and TRBJ2-3, with D maybe TRBD1 (6 bases). Germline CDR1 is SNHLY and CDR2 is FYNNEI. Trimming removed 4 bases from V and 6 bases from J, with 14 bases in between. The CDR3 spans 14 residues. The CDR3 sequence is CASSGGQGGDTQYF. CDR3 in DNA: TGTGCCAGCAGTGGGGGGCAGGGCGGGGATACGCAGTATTTT.

This chain uses TRBV12-5 with TRBJ2-5; D remains unclear. The germline CDR1 and CDR2 sequences are LGHNT and FRNRAP. V shed 2 bases and J shed 1 base, with 5 bases lying between them. The CDR3 covers 13 residues. The CDR3 loop is CASGLFIQETQYF. CDR3 in DNA: TGTGCTAGTGGTTTGTTCATCCAAGAGACCCAGTACTTC.

This clone was counted at least ten times. This sequence joins TRBV5-1 and TRBJ1-6, with TRBD1 identical over 11 bases. V trimming: 4 bases; J trimming: 5 bases; junction bases outside the gene matches: 2. The germline V gene has CDR1 SGHRS and CDR2 YFSETQ. CDR3 length: 15 amino acids. The chain's CDR3 is CASSPGQGDNSPLHF. DNA of the CDR3: TGCGCCAGCAGCCCGGGACAGGGGGATAATTCACCCCTCCACTTT.

The chain is built from TRBV10-1 and TRBJ1-2; tentative D call: TRBD1 (5 bases). The CDR3 extends over 17 amino acids. With 7 bases removed from V and 0 bases from J, the gap between germline ends came to 21 bases. Looked up from germline, CDR1 is WNHNN and CDR2 is SYGVQD (reference sequence). CDR3 in amino acids: CASILTLGPRPNYGYTF. The CDR3 DNA is TGCGCCAGCATTCTGACTCTGGGGCCTCGCCCTAACTATGGCTACACCTTC.

The gene calls are TRBV11-3 and TRBJ2-7, with 10 bases that match TRBD2. The germline CDR1 and CDR2 sequences are SGHNT and YENEEA. Trimming removed 1 base from V and 5 bases from J; junction bases left unmatched: 5. The CDR3 is made up of 15 amino acids. For the CDR3, the DNA is TGTGCCAGCAGCTTAGGGATAGCGGGGGGCCACGAGCAGTACTTC. Translated, it gives CASSLGIAGGHEQYF.

V is TRBV4-1 and J is TRBJ1-4; 8 bases align to TRBD1. The CDR3 is 15 amino acids. From germline, CDR1 is MGHRA and CDR2 YSYEKL. Germline trimming cut 3 bases from V and 8 bases from J; bases unmatched to any gene: 8. CDR3 amino acids: CASSHPGGGGEKLFF. As DNA, the CDR3 is TGCGCCAGCAGCCACCCAGGGGGCGGAGGAGAAAAACTGTTTTTT.

This rearrangement joins TRBV5-1 to TRBJ2-2; perhaps TRBD1 as D (5 bases). The V end was cut by 0 bases, the J end by 5 bases, with 8 bases between. Looked up from germline, CDR1 is SGHRS and CDR2 is YFSETQ. This CDR3 contains 14 residues. CDR3 in amino acids: CASSLGAGTGELFF. As DNA, the CDR3 is TGCGCCAGCAGCTTGGGGGCAGGGACCGGGGAGCTGTTTTTT.

The CDR3 is CASSLAGTGTYEQYF. The CDR3, as DNA: TGTGCCAGCAGCTTAGCCGGGACAGGGACTTACGAGCAGTACTTC. The V gene is TRBV7-8, the J gene TRBJ2-7; 9 nucleotides line up with TRBD1. CDR1 and CDR2 (germline): SGHVS, FQNEAQ. This CDR3 spans 15 amino acids. The V segment lost 0 bases and the J segment 4 bases; nucleotides outside the gene matches: 4. Combining the CDR3 with reference TRBV7-8 and TRBJ2-7 gives the whole variable domain GAGVSQSPRYKVAKRGQDVALRCDPISGHVSLFWYQQALGQGPEFLTYFQNEAQLDKSGLPSDRFFAERPEGSVSTLKIQRTQQEDSAVYLCASSLAGTGTYEQYFGPGTRLTVT.

This rearrangement joins TRBV6-5 to TRBJ2-1; weak D call: TRBD2 (6 bases). Germline V gene lookup returns CDR1 MNHEY and CDR2 SVGAGI. The CDR3 is 15 residues long. V lost 5 bases to trimming and J lost 5 bases, with 16 bases between them. The CDR3 is CASSLWGVRDNEQFF. In DNA form, the CDR3 reads TGTGCCAGCAGTCTGTGGGGGGTCCGGGACAATGAGCAGTTCTTC.